This T cell receptor beta chain was identified during a study of molecular identifiers for immune sequencing clone quantification. One entry per CDR3 protein, called by TCRdb with MiXCR from the PCR reads. The sample gives roughly 320,000 distinct CDR3 sequences, around 21% of which show up once; under 0.95% is in the top ten. Concerning this clonotype: At one boundary the junction diverges from the germline segment, which might be a read error.

The CDR3 totals 15 residues. CDR1 and CDR2 from the germline V gene are GTSNPN and SVGIG (reference sequence). This sequence was found in a human donor in good health. Some libraries in this study had Jurkat cell RNA spiked in. The sample comprised naive CD8+ T cells from blood, with Jurkat cell RNA spiked in. Subset defined: FACS-sorted CD8+CD4-CCR7+CD45RA+ naive T cells. The chain is built from TRBV30 and TRBJ2-3, with 7 bases identical to TRBD2. CDR3 DNA sequence: TGTGCCTGGGGTGTCGGCGGGAGTAGCACAGATACGCAGTATTTT. Translation gives CAWGVGGSSTDTQYF. The whole variable domain, remainder taken from reference TRBV30 and TRBJ2-3, is SQTIHQWPATLVQPVGSPLSLECTVEGTSNPNLYWYRQAAGRGLQLLFYSVGIGQISSEVPQNLSASRPQDRQFILSSKKLLLSDSGFYLCAWGVGGSSTDTQYFGPGTRLTVL.